This T cell receptor (beta chain) was identified during a study of blood T cell repertoires in COVID-19. Overall study: The origin of the acute and convalescent COVID-19 samples was the United States, Italy and Spain. PBMCs, B-cell-depleted T cells, or T cells were the source of the cDNA or gDNA that made up the material.

Germline-derived CDR1 and CDR2 are SGHDN and FVKESK. The trim removed 4 bases at V and 8 bases at J, leaving 13 bases unmatched. This CDR3 comprises 15 residues. The method was immunoSEQ multiplex PCR; TCRdb's version includes in-frame clones alone and lacks a portion of them. The sample has more than 150,000 clones, about four fifths seen once; the top ten hold about 14%. This clone has just a few counts. What was sequenced was peripheral blood. The clonotype originates from a woman older than 75 with acute or convalescent COVID-19. The V call is TRBV14, the J call TRBJ1-2; 7 positions agree with TRBD1. This CDR3 reads CASSPYRTGTEGYTF. The CDR3 bases are TGTGCCAGCAGCCCATACCGGACAGGAACAGAAGGCTACACCTTC. Supplemented by reference TRBV14 and TRBJ1-2, the full variable domain reads EAGVTQFPSHSVIEKGQTVTLRCDPISGHDNLYWYRRVMGKEIKFLLHFVKESKQDESGMPNNRFLAERTGGTYSTLKVQPAELEDSGVYFCASSPYRTGTEGYTFGSGTRLTVV.